This paragraph reports one TCR beta chain. Its antigen is not identified. CDR3 length: 12 amino acids. Germline V CDR1 and CDR2: GTSNPN, SVGIG (reference sequence). V dropped 4 bases and J dropped 5 bases, with 11 bases sitting between them. The data were obtained in a study of T cells after posttransplantation cyclophosphamide. Here immunoSEQ multiplex PCR was the method, and the copy in TCRdb shows in-frame clones only, minus some. The profile covers around 17,000 clones, with 85% to 95% appearing a single time and more than 0.45% taken by the ten largest. A marrow graft followed busulfan-fludarabine conditioning, with cyclophosphamide on days +3 and +4. Points from the study as a whole: Donor-recipient repertoire similarity was low at 1-2 months, rising over year one. Skin or GI-infiltrating T cells shared few TRB sequences with blood. Recipient CMV seropositivity and CMV reactivation strongly tracked TRB clonality.

Material: CD4+ T cells sorted from blood, obtained after allogeneic stem cell transplant with posttransplant cyclophosphamide. The source of this sequence is a male patient aged 60 to 75 who received an allogeneic stem cell transplant from a related donor and was CMV-positive. The graft donor may have given rise to some T cells. The J gene is TRBJ1-1, the V gene TRBV30; D perhaps matches TRBD1 (6 bases). The DNA of the CDR3 is TGTGCCTGGAAGGGGGGGGCAACTGAAGCTTTCTTT. Protein: CAWKGGATEAFF.